This T cell receptor (beta chain) was captured in a study of persistence of HIV-infected CD4 T cells. About the study: Suppressive ART had lasted a median of roughly eight years.

The libraries were made with immunoSEQ version 4 in survey mode. Using immunoSEQ multiplex PCR, the repertoire was profiled, and TCRdb retains in-frame clones only, with some absent. Of 10,000 or so clones in the sample, roughly 84% were seen once. Study observations and caveats: Antigen-responding cells were enriched for degenerate expanded CDR3beta sequences.

The stimulus was an HIV-1 Gag 15-mer peptide pool, 0.85 to 1 ug/peptide/mL. Sorting of responding CD4+ T cells relied on upregulated CD40 ligand together with CD69. Suppressive ART was started during chronic HIV-1 infection in these adults. In regard to this clone: Its cognate antigen is unknown.

The receptor's source is an adult woman with HIV who was CMV-seropositive. Sequencing used CD4+ T cells sorted from PBMCs after roughly 17-hour stimulation, obtained from a patient who received antiretroviral therapy.

The CDR3 sequence: CASSEGQGRGGYTF. CDR3 sequence (DNA): TGCGCCAGCAGCGAGGGACAGGGGAGAGGCGGCTACACCTTC. The chain carries TRBV5-1 and TRBJ1-2; TRBD1 matches at 10 bases. CDR3 length: 14 amino acids. The V gene end was trimmed by 4 bases and the J gene end by 8 bases; junction bases not matched to a gene: 8. Germline V gene data show CDR1 as SGHRS and CDR2 as YFSETQ.